A single sample is the source of the 10 T cell receptor beta chains below, sequenced in a study of technical replicates of blood from several donors. Produced via immunoSEQ multiplex PCR; TCRdb's table is partial and in-frame only. The sample consists of more than 80,000 clones, about 95% of them appearing once. The sample comprised T cells isolated from PBMCs. Source of these receptors: a human donor in good health.

The J gene is TRBJ1-4, the V gene TRBV7-9; D not certain. Germline V gene lookup returns CDR1 SEHNR and CDR2 FQNEAQ (reference sequence). This CDR3 is built from 15 residues. The V end was cut by 0 bases, the J end by 0 bases, with 5 bases between. CDR3 protein: CASSLAPATNEKLFF. As DNA, the CDR3 is TGTGCCAGCAGCTTAGCCCCTGCAACTAATGAAAAACTGTTTTTT.

The genes are TRBV4-1 and TRBJ2-7; maybe TRBD1 (6 bases). This CDR3 contains 15 residues. V shed 4 bases and J shed 1 base, with 14 bases lying between them. From germline, CDR1 is MGHRA and CDR2 YSYEKL. Written as DNA, the CDR3 is TGCGCCAGCAGCCCTCAGACAGGCCTATCCTACGAGCAGTACTTC. As protein: CASSPQTGLSYEQYF.

V is TRBV2 and J is TRBJ2-7; 9 bases are shared with TRBD2. V shed 2 bases and J 2 bases; nucleotides not matched to a gene: 7. CDR1 and CDR2 (germline): SNHLY, FYNNEI. The CDR3 length is 16 residues. As DNA, the CDR3 is TGTGCCAGCAGTGAAAAAGAGGGCGGGAGGGCCTACGAGCAGTACTTC. It specifies CASSEKEGGRAYEQYF.

CDR3 DNA sequence: TGTGCCAGCAGCCAAGATTACCGGGATTGGCGAGCTTTCTTT. Translation: CASSQDYRDWRAFF. V gene TRBV14 combines with J gene TRBJ1-1; D gene unclear. CDR1 and CDR2 from the germline V gene are SGHDN and FVKESK. The CDR3 sequence is 14 residues long. Trimming stripped 0 bases from V and 10 bases from J, with 15 bases between.

The V gene is TRBV4-2, the J gene TRBJ2-1; TRBD2 might be the D (5 bases). The germline V gene has CDR1 LGHNA and CDR2 YNFKEQ. V shed 4 bases and J shed 0 bases, with 10 bases lying between them. This CDR3 spans 15 amino acids. For the CDR3, the DNA is TGTGCCAGCAGCCCCGACACTAGCTCCTACAATGAGCAGTTCTTC. It yields the protein CASSPDTSSYNEQFF.

The J gene is TRBJ1-5, the V gene TRBV2; 7 nucleotides agree with TRBD1. V shed 6 bases and J 4 bases; nucleotides not matched to a gene: 6. In germline, CDR1 is SNHLY, CDR2 FYNNEI. The CDR3 sequence is 14 residues long. DNA of the CDR3: TGTGCCAGCAGATACAGGGGAACGAATCAGCCCCAGCATTTT. This gives the protein CASRYRGTNQPQHF.

CDR3 loop: CAISKTSGNYNEQFF. CDR3 DNA sequence: TGTGCCATCAGTAAGACTAGCGGGAACTACAATGAGCAGTTCTTC. This chain links TRBV10-3 with TRBJ2-1; 11 nucleotides align to TRBD2. Trimming took 5 bases from V and 3 from J; bases not matched to a gene: 3. Germline V gene data show CDR1 as ENHRY and CDR2 as SYGVKD. The CDR3 loop spans 15 amino acids.

The chain links TRBV28 to TRBJ1-3; D perhaps matches TRBD1 (6 bases). Per germline, CDR1 MDHEN and CDR2 SYDVKM. Trimming took 2 bases from V and 4 from J, leaving 12 bases between them. This CDR3 comprises 15 residues. The chain's CDR3 is CASSLSGGAGNTIYF. The CDR3 DNA is TGTGCCAGCAGTTTAAGTGGGGGGGCCGGAAACACCATATATTTT.

The rearrangement joins TRBV7-3 to TRBJ1-1; no definite D call. The germline V gene encodes CDR1 SGHTA and CDR2 FQGTGA. Trimming took off 2 bases at V and 0 bases at J, with 4 bases between the two ends. The CDR3 runs to 13 residues. CDR3 loop: CASSLGMNTEAFF. The CDR3 DNA follows: TGTGCCAGCAGCTTAGGCATGAACACTGAAGCTTTCTTT.

The chain recombines TRBV7-9 with TRBJ2-7; 11 nucleotides align to TRBD2. The trim removed 2 bases at V and 6 bases at J, leaving 15 bases unmatched. This CDR3 comprises 18 residues. Germline loops: CDR1 SEHNR, CDR2 FQNEAQ (reference sequence). CDR3 protein: CASSLMAVTSGRSPEQYF. DNA of the CDR3: TGTGCCAGCAGCTTAATGGCTGTTACTAGCGGGAGATCTCCCGAGCAGTACTTC. Using reference TRBV7-9 and TRBJ2-7 for the parts outside the CDR3, the full variable domain is DTGVSQNPRHKITKRGQNVTFRCDPISEHNRLYWYRQTLGQGPEFLTYFQNEAQLEKSRLLSDRFSAERPKGSFSTLEIQRTEQGDSAMYLCASSLMAVTSGRSPEQYFGPGTRLTVT.